This T cell receptor beta chain was recorded in a study of blood T cell repertoires in COVID-19. With V trimmed by 4 bases and J by 4 bases, 5 bases remained unmatched. In germline, CDR1 is SNHLY, CDR2 FYNNEI. The CDR3 sequence is 16 residues long. Original handling: Amplification with reference gene primers provided the estimates of nucleated cell counts. TCRdb keeps only in-frame clones here, not all; method: immunoSEQ multiplex PCR. D and trimming were read from the DNA, whereas the V and J calls and clone size are those reported in that table. The sample holds fewer than 25,000 clones; roughly 91% are singletons and the top ten take around 7.7%.

The sample taken for sequencing was peripheral blood. The TCR comes from a woman aged 55 to 70 with active COVID-19. This chain links TRBV2 with TRBJ2-5; 14 positions match TRBD2. In DNA form, the CDR3 reads TGTGCCAGCAGTGCCGTCGGACTAGCGGGGGGAGAGACCCAGTACTTC. It specifies CASSAVGLAGGETQYF.